This TCR beta chain was sequenced for a study of blood T cell repertoires in COVID-19. Across the study: Both acute and convalescent COVID-19 samples were obtained from the United States, Italy and Spain. The cDNA or gDNA used as material had been derived from T cells, B-cell-depleted T cells, or PBMCs.

As originally analysed: Using reference gene primer amplification, nucleated cell counts were estimated. Here immunoSEQ multiplex PCR was the method, and the copy in TCRdb shows in-frame clones only, minus some. The V and J calls and the clone size are those of that table, but D and trimming were determined from the DNA. This sample carries 200,000 to 250,000 clones, roughly nine tenths of them seen once, and the ten largest clones take 2% to 2.5%. Per germline, CDR1 ENHRY and CDR2 SYGVKD. V was cut by 0 bases and J by 5 bases, with 8 bases left in between. The CDR3 runs 13 residues. The chain recombines TRBV10-3 with TRBJ2-7; tentative D call: TRBD1 (6 bases). This receptor was identified in a woman in her 50s with acute or convalescent COVID-19. Sequenced: peripheral blood. The CDR3 here is CAISESRGNEQYF. CDR3 DNA: TGTGCCATCAGTGAGTCGAGGGGGAACGAGCAGTACTTC.